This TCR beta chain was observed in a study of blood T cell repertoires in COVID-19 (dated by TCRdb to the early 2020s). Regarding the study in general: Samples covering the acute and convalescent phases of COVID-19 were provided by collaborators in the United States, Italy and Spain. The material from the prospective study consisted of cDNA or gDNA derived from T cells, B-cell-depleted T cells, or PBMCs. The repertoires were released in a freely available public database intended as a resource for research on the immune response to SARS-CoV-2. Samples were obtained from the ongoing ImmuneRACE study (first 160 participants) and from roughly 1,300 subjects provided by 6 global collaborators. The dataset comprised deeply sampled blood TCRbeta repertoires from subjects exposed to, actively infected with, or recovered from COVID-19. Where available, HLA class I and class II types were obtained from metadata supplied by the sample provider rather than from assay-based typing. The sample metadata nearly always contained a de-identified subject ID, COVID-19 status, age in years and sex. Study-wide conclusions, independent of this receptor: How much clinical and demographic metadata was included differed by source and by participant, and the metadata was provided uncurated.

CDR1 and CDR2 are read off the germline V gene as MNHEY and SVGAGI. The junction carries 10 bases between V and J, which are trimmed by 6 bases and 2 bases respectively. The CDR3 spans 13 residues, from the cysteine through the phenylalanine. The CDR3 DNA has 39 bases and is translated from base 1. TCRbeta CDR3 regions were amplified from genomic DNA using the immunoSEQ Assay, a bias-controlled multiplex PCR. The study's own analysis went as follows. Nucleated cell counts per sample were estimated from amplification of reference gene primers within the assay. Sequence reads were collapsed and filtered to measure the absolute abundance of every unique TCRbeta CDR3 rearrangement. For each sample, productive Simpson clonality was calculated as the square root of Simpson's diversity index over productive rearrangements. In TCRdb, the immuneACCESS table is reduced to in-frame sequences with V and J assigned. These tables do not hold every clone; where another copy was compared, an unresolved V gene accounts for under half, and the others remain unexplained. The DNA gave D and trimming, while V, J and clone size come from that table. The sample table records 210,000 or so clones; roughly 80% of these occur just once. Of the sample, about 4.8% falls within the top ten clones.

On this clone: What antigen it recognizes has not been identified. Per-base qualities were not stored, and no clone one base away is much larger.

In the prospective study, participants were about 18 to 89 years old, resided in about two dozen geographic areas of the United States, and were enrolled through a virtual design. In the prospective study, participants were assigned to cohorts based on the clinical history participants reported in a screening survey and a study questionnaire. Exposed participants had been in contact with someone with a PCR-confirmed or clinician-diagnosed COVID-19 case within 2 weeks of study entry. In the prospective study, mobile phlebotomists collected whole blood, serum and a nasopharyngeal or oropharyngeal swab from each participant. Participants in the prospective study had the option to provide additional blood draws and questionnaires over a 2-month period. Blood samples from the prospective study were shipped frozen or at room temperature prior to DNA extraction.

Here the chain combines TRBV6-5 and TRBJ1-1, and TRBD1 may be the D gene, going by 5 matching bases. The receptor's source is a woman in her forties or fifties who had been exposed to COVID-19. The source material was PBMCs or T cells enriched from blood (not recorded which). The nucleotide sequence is TGTGCCAGCAGACAGGTCCGCAACACTGAAGCTTTCTTT. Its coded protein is CASRQVRNTEAFF.